One sample yielded the 15 T cell receptor beta chains listed below, sequenced in a study of blood T cell repertoires in COVID-19 (dated by TCRdb to 2018 to 2021). The library was obtained by the immunoSEQ multiplex PCR assay. TCRdb retrieved this table from immuneACCESS and kept in-frame rearrangements only. Not all clones are present; in checked studies, unresolved V genes account for under half, and no reason is known for the remainder. The sample table shows roughly 120,000 clones, and 70% to 75% are seen once. The ten most abundant clones make up 4.5% to 6% of the sample. Source material: peripheral blood. These receptors were obtained from an elderly man with COVID-19, enrolled during active disease.

The chain employs TRBV7-9 and TRBJ1-4, with 9 nucleotides matching TRBD1. The CDR3 has 18 residues. Trimming cost V 5 bases and J 0 bases; bases outside gene matches: 10. CDR1 is SEHNR, CDR2 FQNEAQ, per germline (reference sequence). The CDR3 DNA is TGTGCCAGCAGCCCGGGACAGGGAGAGTATGCAACTAATGAAAAACTGTTTTTT. It codes for CASSPGQGEYATNEKLFF.

J is TRBJ2-5 and V is TRBV6-2 or TRBV6-3; 7 bases are a match to TRBD2. The CDR3 runs to 16 residues. The trim removed 0 bases at V and 3 bases at J, leaving 7 bases unmatched. The germline gives CDR1 MNHEY, CDR2 SVGEGT. CDR3 loop: CASSYSQGGWEETQYF. The CDR3 nucleotides are TGTGCCAGCAGTTACTCGCAGGGAGGGTGGGAAGAGACCCAGTACTTC.

This clone has just a few counts. The chain combines TRBV6-1 with TRBJ1-1, with D uncertain. V lost 1 base and J 4 bases, leaving 7 bases between the germline ends. The CDR3 length is 13 residues. Germline V CDR1 and CDR2: MNHNS, SASEGT. The CDR3 loop reads CASSEVRSTEAFF. For the CDR3, the DNA is TGTGCCAGCAGTGAAGTAAGGAGCACTGAAGCTTTCTTT.

This rearrangement joins TRBV6-1 to TRBJ2-7; 9 bases line up with TRBD1. This CDR3 is 14 amino acids long. The J segment lost 9 bases and the V segment lost 0 bases, leaving 6 bases of the junction unmatched. Germline V lookup: CDR1 MNHNS, CDR2 SASEGT. CDR3 in DNA: TGTGCCAGCAGTGAAGCGGGACAGGGAAGTGGGCAGTACTTC. It encodes CASSEAGQGSGQYF.

This sequence joins TRBV5-1 and TRBJ2-5; no reliable D call. V was shortened by 3 bases and J by 3 bases, with 15 bases between the two germline ends. The CDR3 totals 15 residues. Germline V gene data show CDR1 as SGHRS and CDR2 as YFSETQ. CDR3 residues: CASSWSGFGEETQYF. As DNA, the CDR3 is TGCGCCAGCAGCTGGAGTGGCTTTGGTGAAGAGACCCAGTACTTC.

V and J are TRBV10-3 and TRBJ2-7, with 7 bases lining up with TRBD1. With 3 bases clipped from V and 3 bases from J, the junction kept 5 bases outside the gene matches. The CDR3 has 14 residues. In germline, CDR1 is ENHRY, CDR2 SYGVKD. This CDR3 reads CAISESGQDYEQYF. The CDR3 DNA is TGTGCCATCAGTGAATCAGGACAGGACTACGAGCAGTACTTC.

The chain is built from TRBV10-3 and TRBJ2-7, with D maybe TRBD1 (6 bases). CDR1 ENHRY and CDR2 SYGVKD come from the germline V gene. The CDR3 has 16 residues. Trimming removed 0 bases at V and 2 bases at J, with 14 bases between. The CDR3: CAISESTRGTPYEQYF. The CDR3 DNA reads TGTGCCATCAGTGAGTCGACAAGGGGGACCCCCTACGAGCAGTACTTC.

This clone was recorded only once. The genes are TRBV7-3 and TRBJ2-3; the D gene is possibly TRBD2 (7 bases). The germline gives CDR1 SGHTA, CDR2 FQGTGA. Trimming stripped 5 bases from V and 6 bases from J, with 21 bases between. The CDR3 loop spans 16 amino acids. DNA for the CDR3: TGTGCCAGCAGCCCGTCGGGGGGCGGGCGCGGGGATACGCAGTATTTT. It codes for CASSPSGGGRGDTQYF.

Relative to its sample, this clone is medium-sized. CDR3 amino acids: CASSFFGTSIGNQPQHF. The CDR3, as DNA: TGTGCCAGCAGTTTCTTCGGGACAAGCATAGGCAATCAGCCCCAGCATTTT. The V gene is TRBV28, the J gene TRBJ1-5; the D gene is possibly TRBD1 (6 bases). Germline V gene data show CDR1 as MDHEN and CDR2 as SYDVKM. V lost 3 bases, J lost 2 bases, and 17 bases lay in between. This CDR3 has 17 amino acids.

This sequence joins TRBV20-1 and TRBJ2-1; D unclear. Deletions cut 5 bases from V and 5 bases from J, with 7 bases between. There are 11 residues in the CDR3. CDR1 is DFQATT and CDR2 is SNEGSKA in the germline V gene (reference sequence). The CDR3 sequence: CSASQNNEQFF. The CDR3 DNA reads as TGCAGTGCTTCCCAAAACAATGAGCAGTTCTTC.

V usage is TRBV6-5 and J usage is TRBJ2-3, with unresolved D. The germline CDR1 and CDR2 sequences are MNHEY and SVGAGI. V lost 3 bases and J lost 3, with 10 bases in between. This CDR3 has 14 residues. The CDR3 DNA reads TGTGCCAGCAGTTATACGTCCGGGACAGATACGCAGTATTTT. This sequence encodes CASSYTSGTDTQYF.

In this sample, this clone turned up a few times. V is TRBV29-1 and J is TRBJ1-4; TRBD1 matches at 10 bases. V dropped 4 bases and J dropped 8; count of bases not matched to a gene: 7. The germline gives CDR1 SQVTM, CDR2 ANQGSEA. CDR3 length: 14 residues. This CDR3 is CSVVGDRGQEKLFF. CDR3 sequence (DNA): TGCAGCGTTGTGGGGGACAGGGGACAGGAAAAACTGTTTTTT. The variable domain in full, with the rest retrieved from reference TRBV29-1 and TRBJ1-4, is SAVISQKPSRDICQRGTSLTIQCQVDSQVTMMFWYRQQPGQSLTLIATANQGSEATYESGFVIDKFPISRPNLTFSTLTVSNMSPEDSSIYLCSVVGDRGQEKLFFGSGTQLSVL.

The chain links TRBV6-2 or TRBV6-3 to TRBJ2-4; 16 bases match TRBD2. Germline loops: CDR1 MNHEY, CDR2 SVGEGT. CDR3 length: 18 amino acids. V shed 5 bases and J 3 bases; nucleotides not matched to a gene: 7. CDR3 in DNA: TGTGCCAGCAGTAGGGGACTAGCGGGAGGGCCGTTCAAAAACATTCAGTACTTC. Amino acids: CASSRGLAGGPFKNIQYF.

The chain recombines TRBV6-2 or TRBV6-3 with TRBJ2-7; 14 bases match TRBD2. From germline, CDR1 is MNHEY and CDR2 SVGEGT. The V and J ends lost 4 bases and 6 bases, in that order; junction bases with no gene match: 5. This CDR3 spans 15 amino acids. This CDR3 reads CASSSPGLAGVEQYF. The CDR3 DNA sequence: TGTGCCAGCAGTTCGCCGGGACTAGCGGGAGTCGAGCAGTACTTC.

CDR3 DNA sequence: TGCGCCAGCAGCGTACTAGCGGGAGGTGCCTACGAGCAGTACTTC. The encoded protein is CASSVLAGGAYEQYF. This chain uses TRBV5-1 with TRBJ2-7; TRBD2 agrees at 12 bases. Germline V gene lookup returns CDR1 SGHRS and CDR2 YFSETQ. This CDR3 is built from 15 residues. V lost 4 bases to trimming and J lost 2 bases; unmatched junction nucleotides: 4.